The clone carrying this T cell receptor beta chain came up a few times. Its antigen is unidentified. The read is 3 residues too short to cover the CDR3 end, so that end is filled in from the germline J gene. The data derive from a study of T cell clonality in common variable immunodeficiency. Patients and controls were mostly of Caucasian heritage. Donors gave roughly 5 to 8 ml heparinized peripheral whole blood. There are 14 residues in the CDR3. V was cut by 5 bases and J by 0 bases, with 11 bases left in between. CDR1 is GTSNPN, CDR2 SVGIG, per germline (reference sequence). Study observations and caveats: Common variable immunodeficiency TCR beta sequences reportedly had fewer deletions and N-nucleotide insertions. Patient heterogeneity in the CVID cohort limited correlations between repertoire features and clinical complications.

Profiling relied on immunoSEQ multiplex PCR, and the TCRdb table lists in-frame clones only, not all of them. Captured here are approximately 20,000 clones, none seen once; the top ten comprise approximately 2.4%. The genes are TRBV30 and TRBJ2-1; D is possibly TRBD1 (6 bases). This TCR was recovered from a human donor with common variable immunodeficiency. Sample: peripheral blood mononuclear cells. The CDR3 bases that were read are TGTGCCTGGGGGGGCCCGAACTCCTACAATGAG. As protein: CAWGGPNSYNE. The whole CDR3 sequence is CAWGGPNSYNEQFF.